This T cell receptor beta chain was sequenced during a study of T cell changes during pregnancy in multiple sclerosis. Produced via immunoSEQ multiplex PCR; TCRdb's table is partial and in-frame only. The top ten clones hold roughly 0.87% of a sample with 35,000 to 45,000 clones, 70% to 90% of them seen once. This sample comprised CD4+ T cells from peripheral blood mononuclear cells, obtained after pregnancy. This TCR derives from a female donor with multiple sclerosis, enrolled in a pregnancy study.

For the CDR3, the DNA is TGTGCCAGCAGTTCCGGATCAGGGTCGGGCTTACGTCGCTACACCTTC. Protein product: CASSSGSGSGLRRYTF. J is TRBJ1-2 and V is TRBV28; weak D call: TRBD1 (5 bases). The length of the CDR3 is 16 residues. CDR1 is MDHEN, CDR2 SYDVKM, per germline. With 4 bases removed from V and 9 bases from J, the gap between germline ends came to 24 bases.